A single sample gave rise to the 8 T cell receptor beta chains below, sequenced in a study of monozygotic twins with inflammatory bowel disease. For each CDR3 protein, TCRdb gives one entry from its re-call of the 5' RACE reads, without DNA. Its listing shows 310,000 or so distinct CDR3 sequences. The sample comprised blood. These receptor sequences come from a human donor with ulcerative colitis or Crohn's disease, or a healthy co-twin of an affected twin (not recorded which).

The gene calls are TRBV18 and TRBJ2-7; TCRdb indicates TRBD1, and absent DNA this call remains unverified. The CDR3 runs 15 residues. CDR1 is KGHSH, CDR2 LQKENI, per germline. CDR3 sequence reads: CASSPAPERSYEQYF.

The rearrangement uses TRBV11-2 and TRBJ2-1. The germline V gene encodes CDR1 SGHAT and CDR2 FQNNGV. The CDR3 contains 14 residues. CDR3 amino acids: CASSFGRLRSEQFF.

V gene TRBV6-1 combines with J gene TRBJ1-4; TCRdb proposes TRBD1, but this gene call is untestable without DNA. The CDR3 runs to 14 residues. The germline gives CDR1 MNHNS, CDR2 SASEGT. CDR3 in amino acids: CASRDRGKIEKLFF.

The CDR3 loop reads CASSQGNSGGRETQYF. The V call is TRBV4-3, the J call TRBJ2-5; checking the TCRdb D call of TRBD2 is not possible without DNA. CDR1 is LGHNA and CDR2 is YSLEER in the germline V gene. The CDR3 length is 16 residues.

The CDR3 sequence: CASSLYPDRGTDTQYF. The V and J genes are TRBV11-2 and TRBJ2-3; TCRdb returns TRBD1, unconfirmable since there is no DNA. The CDR3 consists of 16 residues. The germline V gene encodes CDR1 SGHAT and CDR2 FQNNGV.

This chain links TRBV6-2 or TRBV6-3 with TRBJ2-2; TCRdb picks TRBD1, but there is no DNA to check that call. The germline V gene has CDR1 MNHEY and CDR2 SVGEGT. There are 12 residues in the CDR3. The CDR3 region is CASNVGAGELFF.

This chain links TRBV10-2 with TRBJ2-7; checking the TCRdb D call of TRBD1 is not possible without DNA. CDR3 length: 16 residues. Germline V CDR1 and CDR2: WSHSY, SAAADI. The chain's CDR3 is CASSESWPPIKNEQYF.

The rearrangement uses TRBV6-2 or TRBV6-3 and TRBJ1-2; as DNA is missing, the TRBD1 call by TCRdb cannot be tested. This CDR3 comprises 14 residues. The germline gives CDR1 MNHEY, CDR2 SVGEGT. CDR3 region: CASSIDRELGGYTF.